This TCR beta chain was profiled in a study of identical twins. Turning to this clonotype: Its specificity is unknown.

Study observations and caveats: Model-predicted out-of-frame TCR alpha sharing fell below observed values in monozygotic twins.

V was pared by 0 bases and J by 3 bases, with 7 bases between. The CDR3 is made up of 13 amino acids. Germline V gives CDR1 SGHKS, CDR2 YYEKEE (reference sequence). TCRdb reanalysed the 5' RACE reads using MiXCR and keeps one entry per CDR3 protein. This table has hundreds of thousands of distinct CDR3 sequences, about 20% appearing once. The same sample was also used in a study of T cells expressing NK-cell markers.

The TCR originated in a woman aged 18-29 years in good health. V usage is TRBV5-5 and J usage is TRBJ2-7; D gene ambiguous. The sample consisted of PBMCs. For the CDR3, the DNA is TGTGCCAGCAGCTTGGGGTTCGGCTACGAGCAGTACTTC. It yields the protein CASSLGFGYEQYF.